Below are 32 T cell receptor beta chains sequenced from a single sample in a study of identifying expanded T cells in peripheral blood. Libraries were prepared by immunoSEQ multiplex PCR; TCRdb keeps only in-frame clonotypes and omits some of them. The sample includes about 58,000 clones, approximately 89% seen only once; the top ten take 3% to 4%. The sequenced material came from blood. The receptors shown here come from a person aged 18 to 75 in good health.

V is TRBV19 and J is TRBJ1-1; D unclear. The V gene's germline CDR1 is LNHDA and CDR2 SQIVND (reference sequence). The germline V and J ends were trimmed by 5 bases and 8 bases, with 21 bases remaining between them. CDR3 size: 15 residues. CDR3 sequence reads: CASSFRGTLAEEAFF. The CDR3, as DNA: TGTGCCAGTAGTTTCCGGGGTACGTTGGCGGAGGAAGCTTTCTTT.

This clone was seen once. J is TRBJ1-3 and V is TRBV10-2, with 7 bases identical to TRBD1. The CDR3 spans 16 residues. V dropped 1 base and J dropped 2; count of bases not matched to a gene: 5. Germline V gives CDR1 WSHSY, CDR2 SAAADI. This CDR3 reads CASSEFQGVTGNTIYF. CDR3 DNA: TGCGCCAGCAGTGAGTTTCAGGGGGTCACTGGAAACACCATATATTTT.

This clone was seen a single time. The genes are TRBV4-3 and TRBJ2-1; a weak D match, TRBD1 (6 bases). V gave up 1 base and J gave up 3 bases, with 16 bases separating them. Germline-derived CDR1 and CDR2 are LGHNA and YSLEER. The CDR3 is made up of 17 amino acids. In DNA, the CDR3 is TGCGCCAGCAGCCAAGCCCCAACAGGGAACTACTACAATGAGCAGTTCTTC. It is translated as CASSQAPTGNYYNEQFF.

The chain combines TRBV11-2 with TRBJ1-3; D is uncertain. CDR1 is SGHAT and CDR2 is FQNNGV in the germline V gene. CDR3 length: 12 amino acids. The ends were cut back, 5 bases at V and 0 bases at J, with 2 bases in the middle. For the CDR3, the DNA is TGTGCCAGCAGCCGCTCTGGAAACACCATATATTTT. This gives the protein CASSRSGNTIYF.

The genes are TRBV28 and TRBJ1-1, with D possibly TRBD1 on 5 matching bases. This CDR3 comprises 17 residues. From germline, CDR1 is MDHEN and CDR2 SYDVKM. V was trimmed by 10 bases and J by 1 base, leaving 25 bases between them. In DNA, the CDR3 is TGTGCCACCAATCTGGTCGGGGCCGGGAGAACGAACACTGAAGCTTTCTTT. It translates to CATNLVGAGRTNTEAFF.

The CDR3 DNA reads as TGTGCCAGCAGCAATCCACTCGGGGACACCGGGGAGCTGTTTTTT. This translates into CASSNPLGDTGELFF. J is TRBJ2-2 and V is TRBV7-3, with D possibly being TRBD2 (5 bases). The CDR3 is made up of 15 amino acids. The V gene's germline CDR1 is SGHTA and CDR2 FQGTGA. The V end lost 5 bases, the J end lost 3 bases, and 13 bases lay between the germline ends.

This chain joins TRBV7-9 and TRBJ2-7, with D possibly being TRBD2 (5 bases). V was shortened by 1 base and J by 7 bases, with 11 bases between the two germline ends. This CDR3 contains 13 residues. The V gene's germline CDR1 is SEHNR and CDR2 FQNEAQ (reference sequence). Written as DNA, the CDR3 is TGTGCCAGCAGCTTAGACCTCTCGGGAGAGCAGTACTTC. Translated: CASSLDLSGEQYF.

The chain uses TRBV20-1 and TRBJ2-7; 9 bases are shared with TRBD1. Trimming cost V 7 bases and J 2 bases; bases outside gene matches: 0. The CDR3 spans 11 residues. Looked up from germline, CDR1 is DFQATT and CDR2 is SNEGSKA (reference sequence). CDR3 residues: CSGQGAYEQYF. The CDR3, as DNA: TGCAGTGGACAGGGGGCCTACGAGCAGTACTTC.

The chain joins TRBV4-2 to TRBJ2-7, with 10 bases matching TRBD2. V lost 1 base and J lost 0; bases outside the gene matches: 3. Germline assignment: CDR1 LGHNA and CDR2 YNFKEQ. This CDR3 has 16 residues. The CDR3 DNA is TGTGCCAGCAGCCAAGCTTCTAGCGGGAGCTCCTACGAGCAGTACTTC. Its protein product is CASSQASSGSSYEQYF.

V is TRBV18 and J is TRBJ2-1; no clear D. Trimming pared 0 bases from V and 4 bases from J, leaving 13 bases between. Germline assignment: CDR1 KGHSH and CDR2 LQKENI. The CDR3 contains 16 residues. This CDR3 reads CASSPPIRASYNEQFF. The CDR3 bases are TGTGCCAGCTCACCACCGATTCGGGCGAGTTACAATGAGCAGTTCTTC.

The rearrangement joins TRBV11-2 to TRBJ1-5, with D maybe TRBD1 (5 bases). V lost 4 bases to trimming and J lost 2 bases, with 6 bases between them. From germline, CDR1 is SGHAT and CDR2 FQNNGV. The CDR3 is 13 residues long. This chain's CDR3 is CASSSQGNQPQHF. The DNA for the CDR3 is TGTGCCAGCAGCTCACAGGGCAATCAGCCCCAGCATTTT.

The J gene is TRBJ1-1, the V gene TRBV9; D ambiguous. The germline V and J ends were trimmed by 0 bases and 0 bases, with 9 bases remaining between them. The CDR3 consists of 15 residues. The germline V gene encodes CDR1 SGDLS and CDR2 YYNGEE. The CDR3 loop reads CASSVGGRMNTEAFF. The CDR3 nucleotides read TGTGCCAGCAGCGTAGGGGGTCGAATGAACACTGAAGCTTTCTTT.

This clone was counted once. The chain uses TRBV5-6 and TRBJ2-2, with D possibly called TRBD1 or TRBD2 (5 bases each). V lost 1 base to trimming and J lost 4 bases, with 14 bases between them. Germline V gives CDR1 SGHDT, CDR2 YYEEEE. The CDR3 is 16 amino acids. The DNA of the CDR3 is TGTGCCAGCAGCTTGTTCGGTGGGGCGGGCACCGGGGAGCTGTTTTTT. Translating gives CASSLFGGAGTGELFF.

V is TRBV9 and J is TRBJ2-1, with 10 bases aligning to TRBD1. J gave up 3 bases and V 3 bases, and 9 bases lay outside the gene matches. Germline V gives CDR1 SGDLS, CDR2 YYNGEE. The CDR3 length is 17 residues. CDR3 amino acids: CASSDLAGTGVYNEQFF. The CDR3, as DNA: TGTGCCAGCAGCGACCTTGCCGGGACAGGGGTCTACAATGAGCAGTTCTTC.

The chain combines TRBV13 with TRBJ1-1, with a weak D call TRBD1 (5 bases). This CDR3 contains 16 residues. V lost 0 bases and J lost 0, with 11 bases in between. CDR1 and CDR2 from the germline V gene are PRHDT and FYEKMQ (reference sequence). The CDR3 loop reads CASSLGGAALNTEAFF. CDR3 nucleotides: TGTGCCAGCAGCTTAGGCGGGGCGGCTCTGAACACTGAAGCTTTCTTT.

The chain employs TRBV29-1 and TRBJ2-3, with 7 bases matching TRBD2. The CDR3 runs 13 residues. The J segment lost 4 bases and the V segment lost 8 bases, leaving 9 bases of the junction unmatched. Germline V gives CDR1 SQVTM, CDR2 ANQGSEA. The CDR3 loop is CSSSAGAADTQYF. The CDR3 DNA reads TGCAGCTCCTCGGCGGGAGCTGCAGATACGCAGTATTTT.

V gene TRBV7-2 combines with J gene TRBJ2-7; 9 positions match TRBD1. J gave up 4 bases and V 5 bases, and 6 bases lay outside the gene matches. Germline CDR1 is SGHTA and CDR2 is FQGNSA. The CDR3 is made up of 14 amino acids. The CDR3 DNA reads TGTGCCAGCAGCCACGGAGGGACAGGGTACGAGCAGTACTTC. This codes for CASSHGGTGYEQYF.

The chain joins TRBV10-2 to TRBJ2-1, with 11 bases that match TRBD1. The ends lost 3 bases at V and 6 bases at J; junction bases unmatched: 10. This CDR3 comprises 17 residues. Germline CDR1 and CDR2: WSHSY and SAAADI. CDR3 residues: CASSDRPDRGRRNEQFF. CDR3 DNA: TGCGCCAGCAGTGACCGCCCGGACAGGGGGCGCCGCAATGAGCAGTTCTTC.

In its sample, this clone was seen once. The chain combines TRBV4-1 with TRBJ2-3; TRBD2 matches 12 bases. After removal of 2 bases from V and 4 bases from J, the junction contained 7 bases not matched to a gene. The germline gives CDR1 MGHRA, CDR2 YSYEKL. The CDR3 runs 17 residues. The CDR3 here is CASSQTRTSGVPDTQYF. The CDR3, as DNA: TGCGCCAGCAGCCAAACCCGGACTAGCGGGGTGCCAGATACGCAGTATTTT.

The chain carries TRBV2 and TRBJ1-5; D is possibly TRBD1 (5 bases). V was cut by 8 bases and J by 4 bases, with 18 bases left in between. Germline V lookup: CDR1 SNHLY, CDR2 FYNNEI. This CDR3 spans 15 amino acids. The DNA of the CDR3 is TGTGCCAGCCGCCAACGGGACGGTGGTAATCAGCCCCAGCATTTT. It specifies CASRQRDGGNQPQHF.

This chain connects TRBV10-2 to TRBJ2-2; no clear D. Germline loops: CDR1 WSHSY, CDR2 SAAADI. V dropped 8 bases and J dropped 4 bases, with 11 bases sitting between them. The length of the CDR3 is 13 residues. The CDR3 bases are TGCGCCAGCTCCCCGGCTGGCACCGGGGAGCTGTTTTTT. Residues: CASSPAGTGELFF.

The rearrangement links TRBV18 to TRBJ1-5; D ambiguous. The CDR3 has 12 amino acids. Germline-derived CDR1 and CDR2 are KGHSH and LQKENI. The V end lost 4 bases, the J end lost 1 base, and 2 bases lay between the germline ends. CDR3 DNA sequence: TGTGCCAGCTCACGAAGCAATCAGCCCCAGCATTTT. As protein: CASSRSNQPQHF.

The chain employs TRBV7-8 and TRBJ2-1; D ambiguous. The germline V gene encodes CDR1 SGHVS and CDR2 FQNEAQ. Trimming removed 2 bases from V and 0 bases from J, with 8 bases in between. This CDR3 has 15 amino acids. CDR3 sequence reads: CASSLFAASYNEQFF. CDR3 sequence (DNA): TGTGCCAGCAGCTTATTTGCAGCCTCCTACAATGAGCAGTTCTTC.

A few counts support this clone. The chain recombines TRBV14 with TRBJ1-1; the D is unclear. The CDR3 length is 12 residues. Trimming left V 4 bases short and J 0 bases short, with 3 bases between. CDR1 is SGHDN and CDR2 is FVKESK in the germline V gene. The CDR3: CASSRVNTEAFF. As DNA, the CDR3 is TGTGCCAGCAGCCGGGTGAACACTGAAGCTTTCTTT.

This chain links TRBV4-3 with TRBJ2-7; the match to TRBD1 covers 7 bases. The V segment lost 1 base and the J segment 3 bases; nucleotides outside the gene matches: 6. Germline assignment: CDR1 LGHNA and CDR2 YSLEER. The CDR3 is made up of 15 amino acids. The CDR3 DNA reads as TGCGCCAGCAGCCAAGCGACAGGGAGAAGCTACGAGCAGTACTTC. This translates into CASSQATGRSYEQYF.

This chain joins TRBV11-1 and TRBJ2-1; tentative D call: TRBD2 (6 bases). V shed 5 bases and J shed 6 bases, with 11 bases lying between them. The V gene's germline CDR1 is SGHAT and CDR2 FQDESV (reference sequence). This CDR3 has 13 amino acids. DNA of the CDR3: TGTGCCAGCAGCCTGGACTATAGCAATGAGCAGTTCTTC. Amino acids: CASSLDYSNEQFF.

This sequence joins TRBV10-3 and TRBJ2-3; TRBD1 might be the D (6 bases). The CDR3 extends over 14 amino acids. Germline V gene data show CDR1 as ENHRY and CDR2 as SYGVKD. V was trimmed by 3 bases and J by 4 bases, leaving 11 bases between them. The CDR3 loop is CAISDSQGADTQYF. In nucleotides, the CDR3 is TGTGCCATCAGTGACTCACAGGGTGCAGATACGCAGTATTTT.

This clone was detected only once. CDR3 DNA: TGTGCCAGCGCCATGGACAGGGTCTCTGGAAACACCATATATTTT. This translates into CASAMDRVSGNTIYF. The chain employs TRBV6-5 and TRBJ1-3, with 8 bases identical to TRBD1. The germline V gene has CDR1 MNHEY and CDR2 SVGAGI. This CDR3 is 15 amino acids long. The V segment lost 8 bases and the J segment 0 bases; nucleotides outside the gene matches: 6.

The chain is built from TRBV9 and TRBJ2-1; TRBD2 aligns across 13 bases. This CDR3 is built from 17 residues. The V gene's germline CDR1 is SGDLS and CDR2 YYNGEE. Unmatched junction bases numbered 10, after V lost 0 bases and J lost 10 bases. The CDR3 nucleotides read TGTGCCAGCAGCGTAGAGCCCGGACTAGCGGGGGACAGGGAGCAGTTCTTC. Translating it yields CASSVEPGLAGDREQFF. The whole variable domain, remainder taken from reference TRBV9 and TRBJ2-1, is DSGVTQTPKHLITATGQRVTLRCSPRSGDLSVYWYQQSLDQGLQFLIQYYNGEERAKGNILERFSAQQFPDLHSELNLSSLELGDSALYFCASSVEPGLAGDREQFFGPGTRLTVL.

The V and J genes are TRBV7-2 and TRBJ2-5; 9 nucleotides align to TRBD2. In germline, CDR1 is SGHTA, CDR2 FQGNSA. V lost 6 bases, J lost 4 bases, and 3 bases stayed unmatched. This CDR3 spans 13 amino acids. The DNA for the CDR3 is TGTGCCAGCAGGGATAGCGGGAGAGAGACCCAGTACTTC. It codes for CASRDSGRETQYF.

The rearrangement joins TRBV7-9 to TRBJ2-1; D unclear. Germline V gene data show CDR1 as SEHNR and CDR2 as FQNEAQ (reference sequence). Trimming shortened V by 6 bases and J by 5 bases, and 14 bases separated the two germline ends. This CDR3 has 14 amino acids. The CDR3 DNA reads TGTGCCAGCAGTCAACTTAGTCTCCACAATGAGCAGTTCTTC. Translated, it gives CASSQLSLHNEQFF.

CDR3 sequence (DNA): TGTGCCAGCAGTTCCTCGGGGGAGACCAGGGGGTTTAACACTGAAGCTTTCTTT. Its protein is CASSSSGETRGFNTEAFF. V is TRBV27 and J is TRBJ1-1, with TRBD1 matching over 7 bases. Per the germline V gene, CDR1 is MNHEY and CDR2 is SMNVEV (reference sequence). This CDR3 contains 18 residues. V was clipped by 4 bases and J by 2 bases; unmatched bases: 16.